This T cell receptor (beta chain) originates from a study of blood T cells in healthy people across ages. The germline gives CDR1 SEHNR, CDR2 FQNEAQ (reference sequence). The J segment lost 2 bases and the V segment lost 5 bases, leaving 23 bases of the junction unmatched. The CDR3 is 20 residues long. For the second PCR, which ran for roughly 7 to 11 cycles, a sample-barcoded 5' primer and a J-beta primer mix were used. A template-switch adaptor containing 12 random nucleotides labeled each cDNA molecule. Every sample produced at least 3 million CDR3-containing paired-end reads. One entry per CDR3 protein, called by TCRdb with MiXCR from the 5' RACE reads. The sample lists fewer than 2 million distinct CDR3 sequences; approximately 39% were seen once. The study's findings and limits: Estimates drawn from one million T cells were deemed to understate diversity. What prevented conclusive comparison of naive and antigen-experienced cells was that PBMCs were unsorted.

With regard to this clonotype: Its target is unknown.

Sequences were obtained from blood. The J gene is TRBJ1-1, the V gene TRBV7-9; 7 bases are a match to TRBD1. The source is a human donor in good health. The CDR3 is CASSDKPGQGGFGQNTEAFF. The DNA for the CDR3 is TGTGCCAGCAGCGATAAACCCGGGCAGGGGGGGTTCGGCCAAAACACTGAAGCTTTCTTT.